A selection of T cell receptor beta chains follows, all from one sample in a study of blood T cell repertoires in COVID-19. TCRdb's table, derived via immunoSEQ multiplex PCR, lists solely in-frame clones and lacks some. The sample shows around 340,000 clones, around 90% of them seen only once. The sample was peripheral blood. Every receptor here comes from a woman aged 55-69 years with COVID-19, enrolled during active disease. Each CDR3 is given with its conserved first and last residue. The D gene is left open where the match is weak. Clone size is shown for a subset of rows, as once, few, many or a class of expanded clone.

CDR3	DNA	V	J	size	D
CASSLGQGANEQFF	TGTGCCAGCAGCTTAGGACAGGGGGCAAATGAGCAGTTCTTC	TRBV7-3	TRBJ2-1	.	TRBD1
CASSDETGYYGYTF	TGTGCCAGTAGCGACGAGACAGGGTACTATGGCTACACCTTC	TRBV19	TRBJ1-2	.	TRBD1
CASSLLEGTNEKLFF	TGTGCCAGCAGCTTACTGGAGGGAACTAATGAAAAACTGTTTTTT	TRBV7-9	TRBJ1-4	.	.
CASSLGRGEIYNEQFF	TGCGCCAGCAGCTTGGGACGCGGGGAAATTTACAATGAGCAGTTCTTC	TRBV5-1	TRBJ2-1	.	.
CASSQEAGTAFDGQYF	TGCGCCAGCAGCCAAGAAGCCGGGACAGCCTTTGACGGGCAGTACTTC	TRBV4-1	TRBJ2-7	.	TRBD1
CASSEEHLNSPLHF	TGTGCCAGCAGTGAGGAGCATCTTAATTCACCCCTCCACTTT	TRBV6-4	TRBJ1-6	.	.
CAISSTGQDMNTEAFF	TGTGCCATCAGTTCTACCGGACAGGATATGAACACTGAAGCTTTCTTT	TRBV10-3	TRBJ1-1	.	TRBD1
CASSLASLALTGELFF	TGTGCCAGCAGCTTAGCGAGCCTAGCGCTCACCGGGGAGCTGTTTTTT	TRBV7-8	TRBJ2-2	many	.
CASRQGYTDTQYF	TGTGCCAGCAGACAGGGCTACACAGATACGCAGTATTTT	TRBV3-1/TRBV3-2	TRBJ2-3	once	.
CASSLVVTANYGYTF	TGTGCCAGCAGCTTAGTGGTGACAGCTAACTATGGCTACACCTTC	TRBV7-8	TRBJ1-2	.	.
CASSLTGGTEAFF	TGTGCCAGTAGTTTGACAGGGGGCACTGAAGCTTTCTTT	TRBV19	TRBJ1-1	.	TRBD1
CASSLRTGSGEKLFF	TGTGCCAGCAGCTTGAGGACAGGGTCCGGTGAAAAACTGTTTTTT	TRBV5-8	TRBJ1-4	.	TRBD1
CASSRPNAGGNGYTF	TGTGCCAGCAGCCGACCAAACGCAGGGGGCAATGGCTACACCTTC	TRBV6-5	TRBJ1-2	.	TRBD1
CASSLGQFGQPQHF	TGTGCCAGCAGCTTAGGACAGTTTGGTCAGCCCCAGCATTTT	TRBV7-9	TRBJ1-5	.	.
CASSSTGASNSYEQYF	TGTGCCAGCAGCTCGACAGGGGCTTCGAACTCCTACGAGCAGTACTTC	TRBV7-9	TRBJ2-7	.	TRBD1
CASRPSTSGSNEQYF	TGTGCCAGTAGGCCGTCGACATCCGGCTCCAACGAGCAGTACTTC	TRBV19	TRBJ2-7	.	.
CASSKRTATNEKLFF	TGTGCCAGCAGTAAAAGGACAGCAACTAATGAAAAACTGTTTTTT	TRBV6-5	TRBJ1-4	.	.
CASSLQGGTEAFF	TGTGCCAGCAGCTTACAGGGAGGCACTGAAGCTTTCTTT	TRBV11-3	TRBJ1-1	.	.
CASSLIGGGIDGYTF	TGTGCCAGCAGCTTAATCGGCGGGGGAATTGATGGCTACACCTTC	TRBV7-9	TRBJ1-2	.	.
CASQSLGAEAFF	TGTGCCAGTCAGTCCTTGGGAGCGGAAGCTTTCTTT	TRBV27	TRBJ1-1	.	.
CSTGITEAFF	TGCAGTACAGGGATCACTGAAGCTTTCTTT	TRBV20-1	TRBJ1-1	.	.
CASSSGLAGEGTQYF	TGTGCCAGCAGCTCCGGCCTAGCGGGGGAGGGGACCCAGTACTTC	TRBV5-4	TRBJ2-5	.	TRBD2
CASSPRGFTEAFF	TGTGCCAGTAGTCCCAGAGGCTTCACTGAAGCTTTCTTT	TRBV19	TRBJ1-1	.	.
CASSQVLRAGTEAFF	TGTGCCAGCAGCCAAGTTCTCAGGGCTGGGACTGAAGCTTTCTTT	TRBV14	TRBJ1-1	.	.
CASSSTGGTTGELFF	TGCGCCAGCAGCTCGACAGGGGGCACGACCGGGGAGCTGTTTTTT	TRBV5-1	TRBJ2-2	.	TRBD1
CASSQTGNHGELFF	TGTGCCAGCAGCCAGACAGGGAATCACGGGGAGCTGTTTTTT	TRBV3-1/TRBV3-2	TRBJ2-2	few	TRBD1
CASSRLGAVTDTQYF	TGTGCCAGCAGCCGTCTGGGGGCCGTCACAGATACGCAGTATTTT	TRBV28	TRBJ2-3	.	.
CASSPGGGQNTGELFF	TGTGCCAGCAGCCCCGGCGGGGGGCAAAACACCGGGGAGCTGTTTTTT	TRBV7-3	TRBJ2-2	.	TRBD2
CASSRDSNFNYGYTF	TGCGCCAGCAGCAGGGACAGCAACTTTAACTATGGCTACACCTTC	TRBV5-1	TRBJ1-2	.	TRBD1
CASSSTSVQETQYF	TGTGCCAGTAGTTCGACTAGCGTCCAAGAGACCCAGTACTTC	TRBV19	TRBJ2-5	.	TRBD2
CASSTGQGSGGYTF	TGTGCCAGTAGTACCGGACAGGGTTCGGGTGGCTACACCTTC	TRBV19	TRBJ1-2	once	TRBD1
CASSGAAGGYNSPLHF	TGTGCCAGCAGCGGAGCCGCAGGGGGCTATAATTCACCCCTCCACTTT	TRBV7-8	TRBJ1-6	.	TRBD1
CASSSYPGELETQYF	TGTGCCAGCAGCTCATACCCAGGGGAGTTGGAGACCCAGTACTTC	TRBV9	TRBJ2-5	.	.
CASRTDSNYGYTF	TGCGCCAGCAGGACGGACAGCAACTATGGCTACACCTTC	TRBV5-1	TRBJ1-2	few	.
CASTKGTGTGVNEQFF	TGTGCCAGCACCAAGGGAACCGGGACAGGGGTCAATGAGCAGTTCTTC	TRBV21-1	TRBJ2-1	.	.
CASSLGGPLTEAFF	TGCGCCAGCAGCTTGGGGGGGCCTCTCACTGAAGCTTTCTTT	TRBV5-1	TRBJ1-1	.	.
CASSARQEPSYNEQFF	TGCGCCAGCAGTGCCCGTCAGGAACCGTCCTACAATGAGCAGTTCTTC	TRBV10-2	TRBJ2-1	.	.
CASSETRGYGYTF	TGTGCCAGCAGTGAAACAAGGGGGTATGGCTACACCTTC	TRBV2	TRBJ1-2	.	.
CASSAEGAYEQFF	TGTGCCAGCTCCGCGGAGGGGGCTTATGAGCAGTTCTTC	TRBV11-2	TRBJ2-1	once	.
CASVQQEWNTEAFF	TGTGCCAGCGTGCAGCAGGAATGGAACACTGAAGCTTTCTTT	TRBV7-2	TRBJ1-1	once	.
CAWSASTLGAYGYTF	TGTGCCTGGAGTGCCTCGACCCTGGGGGCCTATGGCTACACCTTC	TRBV30	TRBJ1-2	.	.
CASRSPVNYGYTF	TGTGCCAGCAGAAGCCCTGTTAACTATGGCTACACCTTC	TRBV6-5	TRBJ1-2	.	.
CASSPRTRMNTEAFF	TGTGCCAGTAGTCCCCGGACAAGGATGAACACTGAAGCTTTCTTT	TRBV19	TRBJ1-1	once	.
CAGQENTGELFF	TGTGCCGGACAGGAGAACACCGGGGAGCTGTTTTTT	TRBV28	TRBJ2-2	.	TRBD1
CASSPDRGADTQYF	TGTGCCAGCAGCCCCGACCGAGGAGCAGATACGCAGTATTTT	TRBV7-3	TRBJ2-3	.	.
CASRPQAGSYNEQFF	TGTGCCAGCAGACCCCAGGCGGGATCCTACAATGAGCAGTTCTTC	TRBV2	TRBJ2-1	.	.
CASSLEVGLNTEAFF	TGTGCCAGCAGCTTAGAGGTGGGCTTGAACACTGAAGCTTTCTTT	TRBV7-2	TRBJ1-1	.	.
CASSSDNPRGGEQYF	TGTGCCAGCAGTTCCGACAATCCGAGGGGAGGGGAGCAGTACTTC	TRBV2	TRBJ2-7	.	TRBD2
CASSSSDREVGKLFF	TGCGCCAGCAGCTCATCGGACAGGGAGGTTGGAAAACTGTTTTTT	TRBV5-1	TRBJ1-4	.	TRBD1
CASRTTREGYGYTF	TGTGCCAGCAGGACTACCCGGGAAGGGTATGGCTACACCTTC	TRBV28	TRBJ1-2	.	.
CASSWEVGSGNTIYF	TGCGCCAGCAGCTGGGAGGTCGGGTCTGGAAACACCATATATTTT	TRBV5-1	TRBJ1-3	.	.